This T cell receptor beta chain was recorded in a study of T cells in Graves' hyperthyroidism and ophthalmopathy. General study points: Within blood appeared most thyroid clonotypes that had expanded above 0.001.

Trimming removed 3 bases from V and 2 bases from J, with 14 bases in between. The CDR3 length is 15 residues. Germline values: CDR1 KGHSY, CDR2 FQNENV. RNA transcripts yielded amplified TCR beta CDR3 regions. When the TCR CDR3 underwent first-round RT-PCR, the HTBI primer set was used. TCRdb called the multiplex PCR reads again in MiXCR, with one record for every CDR3 protein. The sample records fewer than 750,000 distinct CDR3 sequences, 14% to 15% being singletons. This clonotype occurred a few times. What it binds is not known. Extraction of PBMCs used 10 ml of fresh peripheral blood. The chain employs TRBV16 and TRBJ2-7, with D tentatively TRBD1 or TRBD2 (5 bases each). The sequence was obtained from a woman between 40 and 55 years old with Graves' ophthalmopathy. Sample: blood. In nucleotides, the CDR3 is TGTGCCAGCAGCCATACGGGGCGACAACCCTACGAGCAGTACTTC. Residues: CASSHTGRQPYEQYF.